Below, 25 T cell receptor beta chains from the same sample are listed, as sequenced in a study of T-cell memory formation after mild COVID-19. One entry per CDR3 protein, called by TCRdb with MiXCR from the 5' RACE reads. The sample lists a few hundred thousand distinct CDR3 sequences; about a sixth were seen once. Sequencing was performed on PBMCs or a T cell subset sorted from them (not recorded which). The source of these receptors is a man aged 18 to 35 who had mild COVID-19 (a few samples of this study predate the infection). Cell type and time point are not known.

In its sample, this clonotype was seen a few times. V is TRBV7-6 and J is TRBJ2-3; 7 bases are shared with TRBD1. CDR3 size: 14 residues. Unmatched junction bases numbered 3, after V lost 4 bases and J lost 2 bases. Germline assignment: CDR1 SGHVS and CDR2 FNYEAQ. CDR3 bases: TGTGCCAGCAGCTACAGGGGATACACAGATACGCAGTATTTT. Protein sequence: CASSYRGYTDTQYF.

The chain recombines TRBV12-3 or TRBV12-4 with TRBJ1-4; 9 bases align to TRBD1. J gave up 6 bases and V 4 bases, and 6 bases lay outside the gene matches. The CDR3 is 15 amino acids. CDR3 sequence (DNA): TGTGCCAGCAGTTCCTCGGGACAGGGATATGAAAAACTGTTTTTT. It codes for CASSSSGQGYEKLFF.

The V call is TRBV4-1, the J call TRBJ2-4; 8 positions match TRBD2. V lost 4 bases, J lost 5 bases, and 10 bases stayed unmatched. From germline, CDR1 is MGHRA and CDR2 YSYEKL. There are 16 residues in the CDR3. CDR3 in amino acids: CASSLGPSGGQNIQYF. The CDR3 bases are TGCGCCAGCAGCCTCGGGCCCAGCGGGGGCCAAAACATTCAGTACTTC.

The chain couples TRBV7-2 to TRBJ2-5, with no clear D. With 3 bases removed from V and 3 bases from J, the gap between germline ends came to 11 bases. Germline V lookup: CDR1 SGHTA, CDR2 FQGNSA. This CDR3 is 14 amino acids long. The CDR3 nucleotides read TGTGCCAGCAGCTTCCGGGTTACGGAAGAGACCCAGTACTTC. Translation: CASSFRVTEETQYF.

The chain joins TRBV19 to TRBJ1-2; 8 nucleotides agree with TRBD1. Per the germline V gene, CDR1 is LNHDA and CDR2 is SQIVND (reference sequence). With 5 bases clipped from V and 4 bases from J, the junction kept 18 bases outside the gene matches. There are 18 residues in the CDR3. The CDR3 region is CASSGSPGQADFRYGYTF. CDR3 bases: TGTGCCAGTAGTGGATCACCGGGACAGGCCGACTTCCGCTATGGCTACACCTTC.

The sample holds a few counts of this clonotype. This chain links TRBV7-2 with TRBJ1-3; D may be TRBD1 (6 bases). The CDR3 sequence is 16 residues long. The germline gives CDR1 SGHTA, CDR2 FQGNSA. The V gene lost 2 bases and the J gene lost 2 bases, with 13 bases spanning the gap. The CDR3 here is CASSLRRGLTGNTIYF. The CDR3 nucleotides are TGTGCCAGCAGCTTACGACGGGGGCTCACTGGAAACACCATATATTTT.

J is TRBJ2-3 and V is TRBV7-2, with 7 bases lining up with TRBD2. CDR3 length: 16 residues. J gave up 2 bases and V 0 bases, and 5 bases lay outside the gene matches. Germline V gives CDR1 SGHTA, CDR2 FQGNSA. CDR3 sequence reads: CASSLAAGIYTDTQYF. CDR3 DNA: TGTGCCAGCAGCTTAGCAGCGGGGATCTACACAGATACGCAGTATTTT.

CDR3 DNA: TGTGCCAGCAGCCGCCTAGCGGGGGGTGAGCAGTTCTTC. Amino acids: CASSRLAGGEQFF. The rearrangement links TRBV3-1 to TRBJ2-1; 11 nucleotides align to TRBD2. This CDR3 has 13 residues. The germline V gene has CDR1 LGHDT and CDR2 YNNKEL (reference sequence). V gave up 4 bases and J gave up 9 bases; unmatched junction bases: 2.

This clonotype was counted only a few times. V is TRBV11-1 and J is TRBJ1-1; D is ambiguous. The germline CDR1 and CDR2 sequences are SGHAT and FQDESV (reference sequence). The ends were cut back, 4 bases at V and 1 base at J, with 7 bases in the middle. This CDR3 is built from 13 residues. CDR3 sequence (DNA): TGTGCCAGCAGCTACCGCTGGAACACTGAAGCTTTCTTT. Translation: CASSYRWNTEAFF.

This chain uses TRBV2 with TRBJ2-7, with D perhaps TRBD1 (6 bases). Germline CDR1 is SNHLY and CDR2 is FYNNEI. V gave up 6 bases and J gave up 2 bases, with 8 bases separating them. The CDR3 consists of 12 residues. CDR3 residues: CASRGQTYEQYV. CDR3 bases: TGTGCCAGCAGAGGACAGACCTACGAGCAGTACGTC.

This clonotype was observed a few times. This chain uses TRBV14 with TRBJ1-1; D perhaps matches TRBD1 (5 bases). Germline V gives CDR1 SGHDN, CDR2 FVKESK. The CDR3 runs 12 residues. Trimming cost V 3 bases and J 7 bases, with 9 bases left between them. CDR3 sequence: CASSHGGSEAFF. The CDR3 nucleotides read TGTGCCAGCAGCCACGGGGGGAGTGAAGCTTTCTTT.

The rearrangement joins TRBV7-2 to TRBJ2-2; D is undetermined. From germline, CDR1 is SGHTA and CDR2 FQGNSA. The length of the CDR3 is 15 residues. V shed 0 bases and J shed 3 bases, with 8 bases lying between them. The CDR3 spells CASSLAGWYTGELFF. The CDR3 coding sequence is TGTGCCAGCAGCTTAGCGGGTTGGTACACCGGGGAGCTGTTTTTT.

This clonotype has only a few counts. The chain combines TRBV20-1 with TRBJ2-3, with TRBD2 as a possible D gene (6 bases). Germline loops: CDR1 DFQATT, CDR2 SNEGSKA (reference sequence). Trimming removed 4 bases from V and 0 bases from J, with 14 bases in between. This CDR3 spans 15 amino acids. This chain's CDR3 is CSATGDGSSTDTQYF. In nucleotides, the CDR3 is TGCAGTGCTACGGGGGACGGTTCTAGCACAGATACGCAGTATTTT.

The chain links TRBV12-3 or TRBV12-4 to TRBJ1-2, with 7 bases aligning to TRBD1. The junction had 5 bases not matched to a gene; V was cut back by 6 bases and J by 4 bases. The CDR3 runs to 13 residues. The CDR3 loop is CASRFRDSYGYTF. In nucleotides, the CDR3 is TGTGCCAGCAGATTCCGGGACAGCTATGGCTACACCTTC.

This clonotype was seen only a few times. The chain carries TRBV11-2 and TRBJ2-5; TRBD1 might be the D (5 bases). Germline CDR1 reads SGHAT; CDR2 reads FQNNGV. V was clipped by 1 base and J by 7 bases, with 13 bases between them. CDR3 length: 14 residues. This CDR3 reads CASSLVYRPGTQYF. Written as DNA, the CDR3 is TGTGCCAGCAGCTTAGTCTACAGGCCCGGGACCCAGTACTTC.

The DNA of the CDR3 is TGTGCCACCAGCGCCGTCGGGGGGGGTTATAGCAATCAGCCCCAGCATTTT. This sequence encodes CATSAVGGGYSNQPQHF. The chain employs TRBV15 and TRBJ1-5, with a weak D call TRBD1 (5 bases). Germline V CDR1 and CDR2: LNHNV, YYDKDF (reference sequence). CDR3 length: 17 residues. With 5 bases removed from V and 0 bases from J, the gap between germline ends came to 17 bases.

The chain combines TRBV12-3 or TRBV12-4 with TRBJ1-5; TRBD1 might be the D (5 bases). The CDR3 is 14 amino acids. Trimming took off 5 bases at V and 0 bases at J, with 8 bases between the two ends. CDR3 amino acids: CASSRGFSNQPQHF. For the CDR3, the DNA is TGTGCCAGCAGTCGGGGCTTTAGCAATCAGCCCCAGCATTTT.

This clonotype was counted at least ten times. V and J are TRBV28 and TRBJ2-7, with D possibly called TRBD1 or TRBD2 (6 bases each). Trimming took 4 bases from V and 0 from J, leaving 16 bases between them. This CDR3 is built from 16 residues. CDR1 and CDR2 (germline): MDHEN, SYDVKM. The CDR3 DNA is TGTGCCAGCAGTTCCCCCAGGAGGGGGAGCTCCTACGAGCAGTACGTC. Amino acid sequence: CASSSPRRGSSYEQYV.

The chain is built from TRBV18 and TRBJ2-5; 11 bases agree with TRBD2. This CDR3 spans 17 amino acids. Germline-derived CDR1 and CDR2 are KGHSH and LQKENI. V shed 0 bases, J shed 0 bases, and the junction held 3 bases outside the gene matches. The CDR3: CASSPPGTSGYQETQYF. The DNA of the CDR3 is TGTGCCAGCTCACCACCGGGGACTAGCGGTTACCAAGAGACCCAGTACTTC.

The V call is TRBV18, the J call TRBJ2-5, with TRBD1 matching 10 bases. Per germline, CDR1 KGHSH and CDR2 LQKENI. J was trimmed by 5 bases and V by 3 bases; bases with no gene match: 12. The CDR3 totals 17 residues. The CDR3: CASSPPTGGALSETQYF. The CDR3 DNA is TGTGCCAGCTCACCGCCGACAGGGGGCGCCTTATCGGAGACCCAGTACTTC.

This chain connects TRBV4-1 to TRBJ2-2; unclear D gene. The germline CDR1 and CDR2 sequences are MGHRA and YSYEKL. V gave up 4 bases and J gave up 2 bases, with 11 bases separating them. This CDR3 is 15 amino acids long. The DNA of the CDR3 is TGCGCCAGCAGCCCCCACGGGTCAAACACCGGGGAGCTGTTTTTT. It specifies CASSPHGSNTGELFF.

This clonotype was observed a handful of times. The chain's CDR3 is CASSPVGSQSNEQFF. In DNA form, the CDR3 reads TGTGCCAGCTCACCTGTGGGCTCGCAAAGCAATGAGCAGTTCTTC. The gene calls are TRBV18 and TRBJ2-1; no reliable D call. This CDR3 is built from 15 residues. Germline CDR1 and CDR2: KGHSH and LQKENI. Deletions cut 3 bases from V and 6 bases from J, with 15 bases between.

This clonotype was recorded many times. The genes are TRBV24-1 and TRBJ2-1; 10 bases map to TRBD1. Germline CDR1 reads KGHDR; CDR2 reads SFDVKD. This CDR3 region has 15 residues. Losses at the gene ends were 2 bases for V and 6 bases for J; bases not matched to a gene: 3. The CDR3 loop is CATSDSGQGGNEQFF. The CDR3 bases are TGTGCCACCAGTGATTCTGGACAGGGGGGCAATGAGCAGTTCTTC.

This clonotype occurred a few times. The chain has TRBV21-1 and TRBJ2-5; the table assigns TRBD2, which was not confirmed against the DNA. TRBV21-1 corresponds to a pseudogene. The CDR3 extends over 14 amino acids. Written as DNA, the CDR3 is TGTGCCAGCGGCCTCCGAGGCCCTAATCTGACCCAGTACTTC. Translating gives CASGLRGPNLTQYF.

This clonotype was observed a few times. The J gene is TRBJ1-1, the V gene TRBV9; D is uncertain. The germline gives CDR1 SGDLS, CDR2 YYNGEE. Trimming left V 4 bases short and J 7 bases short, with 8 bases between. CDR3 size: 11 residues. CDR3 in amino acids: CASSPYFEAFF. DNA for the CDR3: TGTGCCAGCAGCCCTTACTTTGAAGCTTTCTTT.